The source of this T cell receptor beta chain is a study of T cells after yellow fever vaccination. This clonotype showed up many times. The study made its TCR cDNA through 5'RACE template switching. That step introduced a universal primer site along with UMIs. One entry per CDR3 protein, called by TCRdb with MiXCR from the 5' RACE reads. Among 100,000 to 150,000 distinct CDR3 sequences, roughly 7.2% were seen once, and the ten largest hold more than 2.5%. The CDR3 totals 16 residues. V lost 3 bases, J lost 2 bases, and 8 bases stayed unmatched. The V gene's germline CDR1 is PRHDT and CDR2 FYEKMQ (reference sequence).

Sequenced material: CD4+ T cells sorted from PBMCs, taken roughly seven weeks after the first yellow fever vaccination. The chain recombines TRBV13 with TRBJ2-3; 7 bases map to TRBD1. This sequence was found in a young man who received the YFV17D yellow fever vaccine. CDR3 in amino acids: CASSFPVTGTTDTQYF. The CDR3, as DNA: TGTGCCAGCAGCTTCCCTGTGACAGGGACCACAGATACGCAGTATTTT.